This entry describes one T cell receptor (beta chain). This clone was counted a few times. Its antigen has not been determined. Base-call qualities are not available, and no considerably larger clone is one nucleotide away. The library was obtained by the immunoSEQ multiplex PCR assay. For most patients, high-throughput TCR-beta CDR3 sequencing of genomic DNA was performed by Adaptive Biotechnologies. The authors' pipeline ran thus. Adaptive's ImmunoSEQ software supplied the TCR sequencing data for 18 patients, while MiXCR and VDJtools were used to process three other patients. CDR3 nucleotide sequences shared by donor and recipient were removed because the origin of these sequences could not be assigned. Alloreactive clones required at least 2-fold expansion over unstimulated cells and minimum CFSE-low frequency of 0.002% (template counts) or 0.001% (read counts). Mappable clones were those detected in sequenced pre-transplant spleen, lymph node, or MLR CFSE-low populations of the donor or recipient. The cumulative frequency of alloreactive clones was calculated as a percentage of all sequences, weighted by copy number. TCRdb obtained this table from immuneACCESS and retained in-frame rearrangements with V and J assigned. These tables miss some clones; where compared with another copy, unresolved V genes account for less than half of the shortfall, and the remainder is unexplained. The V and J calls and the clone size are those of that table, but D and trimming were determined from the DNA. This sample lists 15,000 to 20,000 clones; roughly 82% were detected once. Under 2% of the sample goes to the ten largest clones.

This specimen comes from a study of graft-versus-host responses after intestinal transplantation listed by TCRdb under 2021. General notes on the study: Multivisceral, liver-intestinal, or isolated intestinal transplants were received by the recipients. Every recipient was given anti-thymocyte globulin induction, followed by roughly 3 years of maintenance tacrolimus and steroids. Graft-versus-host and host-versus-graft alloreactive T cell clones were tracked in the graft, circulation and bone marrow after intestinal transplantation using bulk TCR-beta CDR3 sequencing. Alloreactive clones were identified by sequencing pre-transplant mixed lymphocyte reaction products and comparing these products with unstimulated pre-transplant donor and recipient T cells. Of the 20 to 25 intestinal transplant recipients enrolled in the cohort, one of whom was a retransplant, 3 patients without pretransplant specimens were excluded. A peak of at least 4% donor T cells among recipient peripheral blood mononuclear cells was the definition used for donor T cell macrochimerism. Rather than going through the commercial service, samples from three later patients were sequenced in-house on an Illumina MiSeq and processed with MiXCR. What the work shows at the level of the full study, not this receptor alone: The conclusions were limited by the relatively low number and heterogeneity of the intestinal transplant patients. Early after transplant, peak levels of circulating GvH clones were found to be associated with declines in HvG clones. In patients with donor T cell macrochimerism, the allografts had high GvH to HvG T cell clonal ratios. GvH clones turned up in recipient bone marrow, with some appearing earlier in ileal mucosa or blood, a pattern consistent with an intestinal mucosal origin.

Blood samples were collected up to 4 times in the first month after transplant and then at least monthly when available. The sample here was PBMCs, taken 14 days after transplant. The TCR comes from a human patient who received an intestinal transplant, so some T cells may come from the graft donor.

The DNA is TGTGCCAGCAGTTATATTCCGGGGCCCTCCTACGAGCAGTACTTC. Its protein product is CASSYIPGPSYEQYF. The chain is assembled from TRBV27 and TRBJ2-7; the D segment might be TRBD1 or TRBD2, since each matches 5 bases. Reading from cysteine to phenylalanine, the CDR3 counts 15 amino acids. The read is trimmed to its CDR3 DNA, 45 bases read in frame from base 1. From the germline V gene (reference sequence), CDR1 is MNHEY and CDR2 is SMNVEV. Trimming takes 4 bases from V and 0 bases from J, and the germline ends sit 13 bases apart.